This passage covers 22 T cell receptor beta chains from one sample sequenced in a study of cytomegalovirus exposure and HLA in healthy donors. 13 Jbeta primers and 60 Vbeta primers were used for the PCR. TCRdb's table, derived via immunoSEQ multiplex PCR, lists solely in-frame clones and lacks some. This table holds about 96,000 clones, 65% to 80% found once. Sequencing was performed on PBMCs. These receptors were taken from an older woman in good health and CMV-seropositive.

V and J are TRBV18 and TRBJ1-2; 7 nucleotides agree with TRBD1. Trimming cost V 1 base and J 8 bases; bases outside gene matches: 7. CDR3 size: 14 residues. CDR1 is KGHSH, CDR2 LQKENI, per germline. CDR3 protein: CASSPLQQGSGYTF. The CDR3 nucleotides are TGTGCCAGCTCACCACTTCAACAGGGGAGCGGCTACACCTTC.

The J gene is TRBJ2-1, the V gene TRBV5-1, with D hard to call. The CDR3 has 14 amino acids. Trimming removed 1 base at V and 0 bases at J, with 5 bases between. Germline V gives CDR1 SGHRS, CDR2 YFSETQ. This chain's CDR3 is CASSLSGSYNEQFF. In DNA, the CDR3 is TGCGCCAGCAGCTTGTCGGGCTCCTACAATGAGCAGTTCTTC.

The chain links TRBV20-1 to TRBJ2-5; the D is unclear. The V gene's germline CDR1 is DFQATT and CDR2 SNEGSKA (reference sequence). The CDR3 spans 11 residues. With 5 bases removed from V and 7 bases from J, the gap between germline ends came to 11 bases. CDR3 coding DNA: TGCAGTGCTCGAATTACGGGGACCCAGTACTTC. This translates into CSARITGTQYF.

The rearrangement uses TRBV19 and TRBJ1-5, with D perhaps TRBD1 (6 bases). V was shortened by 1 base and J by 7 bases, with 17 bases between the two germline ends. Germline CDR1 and CDR2: LNHDA and SQIVND (reference sequence). The CDR3 is 16 amino acids. The CDR3 loop is CASSIAKGGARQPQHF. CDR3 nucleotide sequence: TGTGCCAGTAGTATAGCCAAAGGGGGGGCAAGGCAGCCCCAGCATTTT.

The chain has TRBV4-3 and TRBJ1-5; 7 bases map to TRBD1. Germline CDR1 reads LGHNA; CDR2 reads YSLEER. The J segment lost 4 bases and the V segment lost 0 bases, leaving 3 bases of the junction unmatched. CDR3 size: 15 residues. CDR3 region: CASSQEDRLNQPQHF. The DNA of the CDR3 is TGCGCCAGCAGCCAAGAGGACAGGCTAAATCAGCCCCAGCATTTT.

Comments on this clone: Mismatch with germline at one junction end may stem from a read error. Other DNA sequences in this sample translate to the same CDR3. The chain is built from TRBV6-6 and TRBJ1-4, with unresolved D. The V gene's germline CDR1 is MNHNY and CDR2 SVGAGI (reference sequence). The CDR3 has 14 amino acids. The CDR3 DNA follows: TGTGCTAGCAGTGTCGGGTCACCGAATGAAAAACTGTTTTTT. This encodes CASSVGSPNEKLFF.

DNA for the CDR3: TGTGCCAGCAGAGGCTTTCGGACAACTAACTATGGCTACACCTTC. It specifies CASRGFRTTNYGYTF. The V call is TRBV2, the J call TRBJ1-2, with D tentatively TRBD1 (5 bases). The CDR3 loop spans 15 amino acids. Trimming left V 6 bases short and J 0 bases short, with 14 bases between. Germline CDR1 SNHLY, CDR2 FYNNEI.

This sequence joins TRBV9 and TRBJ2-7; D ambiguous. The CDR3 totals 13 residues. Germline-derived CDR1 and CDR2 are SGDLS and YYNGEE. The V gene lost 4 bases and the J gene lost 1 base, with 9 bases spanning the gap. The CDR3 loop is CASSSTPSYEQYF. Written as DNA, the CDR3 is TGTGCCAGCAGCTCCACACCGTCCTACGAGCAGTACTTC.

This chain uses TRBV18 with TRBJ2-1; D is possibly TRBD2 (7 bases). The CDR3 runs 17 residues. Trimming shortened V by 1 base and J by 4 bases, and 17 bases separated the two germline ends. Germline CDR1 KGHSH, CDR2 LQKENI. This CDR3 reads CASSPRGGDPTYNEQFF. CDR3 nucleotides: TGTGCCAGCTCACCACGCGGGGGCGACCCTACTTACAATGAGCAGTTCTTC.

As concerns this clone: This is likely a read error, given that the CDR3 carries no conserved phenylalanine or tryptophan at its end. The V call is TRBV2, the J call TRBJ1-1; D ambiguous. From germline, CDR1 is SNHLY and CDR2 FYNNEI. There are 15 residues in the CDR3. V was pared by 7 bases and J by 5 bases, with 20 bases between. The CDR3 region is CASTASASRRTEAFL. In DNA form, the CDR3 reads TGTGCCAGCACTGCTTCTGCCTCGAGACGGACTGAAGCTTTCTTG.

The chain links TRBV27 to TRBJ2-5; 7 nucleotides match TRBD2. The J call is in doubt because the DNA end fits TRBJ2-7 better. This CDR3 is 19 amino acids long. Germline lookup yields CDR1 MNHEY and CDR2 SMNVEV (reference sequence). The CDR3 DNA reads as TGTGCCAGCAGTTTTTGCCTCCGAAGCGGGACCCCATGGATCTACGAGCAGTACTTC. Its protein is CASSFCLRSGTPWIYEQYF.

This clone has a handful of counts. The gene calls are TRBV7-9 and TRBJ1-1; 8 bases line up with TRBD1. J was trimmed by 10 bases and V by 4 bases; bases with no gene match: 8. The CDR3 runs 13 residues. The germline gives CDR1 SEHNR, CDR2 FQNEAQ (reference sequence). CDR3 DNA sequence: TGTGCCAGCAGCTCGATTGACAGGGGTGCAGCTTTCTTT. Translated: CASSSIDRGAAFF.

There are a few counts of this clone. This chain joins TRBV5-1 and TRBJ2-4, with 10 bases identical to TRBD2. The CDR3 extends over 16 amino acids. Per germline, CDR1 SGHRS and CDR2 YFSETQ. Germline trimming cut 4 bases from V and 9 bases from J; bases unmatched to any gene: 13. The CDR3 here is CASSPRTSGVVVIQYF. Here the CDR3 DNA reads TGCGCCAGCAGCCCTCGGACTAGCGGCGTAGTAGTCATTCAGTACTTC.

This clone was observed a few times. The same CDR3 is also encoded by other DNA sequences in this sample. The genes are TRBV27 and TRBJ2-3, with D unclear. V dropped 7 bases and J dropped 2 bases, with 13 bases sitting between them. Germline CDR1 is MNHEY and CDR2 is SMNVEV (reference sequence). The CDR3 loop spans 14 amino acids. CDR3 in amino acids: CASTINRDTDTQYF. The CDR3 nucleotides are TGTGCCAGCACCATAAACAGAGACACAGATACGCAGTATTTT.

This clone was counted once. Other DNA sequences in this specimen translate into the identical CDR3. V usage is TRBV28 and J usage is TRBJ2-7; TRBD1 is a possible D gene (6 bases). V was cut by 6 bases and J by 1 base, with 10 bases left in between. Germline CDR1 and CDR2: MDHEN and SYDVKM. This CDR3 contains 13 residues. CDR3 DNA: TGTGCCAGCAGAACAGGGATTTCCTACGAGCAGTACTTC. It codes for CASRTGISYEQYF.

The CDR3 DNA reads as TGCAGCGTTAGCGGCTCCTACAATGAGCAGTTCTTC. Its protein product is CSVSGSYNEQFF. The chain couples TRBV29-1 to TRBJ2-1, with D tentatively TRBD2 (5 bases). The V gene lost 5 bases and the J gene lost 0 bases, with 5 bases spanning the gap. Germline V gene sequence: CDR1 SQVTM, CDR2 ANQGSEA. CDR3 length: 12 residues.

V is TRBV2 and J is TRBJ2-7; the D gene is possibly TRBD1 (6 bases). The CDR3 sequence is 14 residues long. Germline assignment: CDR1 SNHLY and CDR2 FYNNEI. V was trimmed by 3 bases and J by 5 bases, leaving 14 bases between them. CDR3 protein: CASSEARGINEQYF. The CDR3 nucleotides are TGTGCCAGCAGTGAGGCCAGGGGTATTAACGAGCAGTACTTC.

The genes are TRBV29-1 and TRBJ2-5; a possible D gene is TRBD2 (5 bases). CDR1 and CDR2 (germline): SQVTM, ANQGSEA. V dropped 2 bases and J dropped 3 bases, with 16 bases sitting between them. CDR3 length: 15 residues. In DNA form, the CDR3 reads TGCAGCGTTGAAACAACGGGGTCAAGGGAAGAGACCCAGTACTTC. Amino acid sequence: CSVETTGSREETQYF.

This chain links TRBV6-5 with TRBJ1-2; 8 bases are a match to TRBD1. The CDR3 spans 14 residues. In germline, CDR1 is MNHEY, CDR2 SVGAGI. Germline trimming cut 6 bases from V and 6 bases from J; bases unmatched to any gene: 9. The CDR3 coding sequence is TGTGCCAGCAGACTAGGGACAGGCTCACATGGCTACACCTTC. This codes for CASRLGTGSHGYTF.

The chain is built from TRBV28 and TRBJ2-7; D is ambiguous. Trimming shortened V by 7 bases and J by 2 bases, and 9 bases separated the two germline ends. The CDR3 covers 12 residues. Germline values: CDR1 MDHEN, CDR2 SYDVKM. CDR3: CASTAGAYEQYF. CDR3 DNA sequence: TGTGCCAGCACCGCAGGCGCCTACGAGCAGTACTTC. The variable domain in full, with the rest retrieved from reference TRBV28 and TRBJ2-7, is DVKVTQSSRYLVKRTGEKVFLECVQDMDHENMFWYRQDPGLGLRLIYFSYDVKMKEKGDIPEGYSVSREKKERFSLILESASTNQTSMYLCASTAGAYEQYFGPGTRLTVT.

The chain has TRBV27 and TRBJ1-1; TRBD1 is a possible D gene (6 bases). V was pared by 3 bases and J by 1 base, with 9 bases between. The CDR3 spans 14 residues. Looked up from germline, CDR1 is MNHEY and CDR2 is SMNVEV (reference sequence). Written as DNA, the CDR3 is TGTGCCAGCAGTTTTACAGGGCGGAACACTGAAGCTTTCTTT. Translating it yields CASSFTGRNTEAFF.

In this sample, this clone turned up a few times. The chain joins TRBV19 to TRBJ2-3, with 9 positions matching TRBD2. With 3 bases clipped from V and 4 bases from J, the junction kept 2 bases outside the gene matches. Germline-derived CDR1 and CDR2 are LNHDA and SQIVND (reference sequence). The CDR3 is 14 amino acids. CDR3 region: CASSMGLAPDTQYF. In DNA form, the CDR3 reads TGTGCCAGTAGTATGGGACTAGCCCCAGATACGCAGTATTTT.